This T cell receptor beta chain was retrieved from a study of blood T cells in healthy people across ages (dated by TCRdb to about 2015). Background for the entire study: In model experiments, template switching captured about one uniquely barcoded TCR beta cDNA molecule for every two T cells. Using deep sequencing normalized with unique cDNA molecular identifiers, the study measured how TCR beta repertoire diversity changes with age. The donors were split into four age groups: young (average around 15 years), middle-aged (more than 35), aged (roughly 60) and long-lived (roughly 86). To avoid experimental bias, donors of different ages were spread randomly across the sequencing lanes. For two donors (one aged 18 to 30 and one aged 80 or older), the study analyzed two additional independent replicas of 1 million unique cDNA reads from the same blood draw.

Overall results and qualifications from the work: The CMV infection status of donors was not known, potentially confounding age-related changes in expanded clonotypes. Observed TCR beta diversity per million T cells fell roughly linearly with age, and a significant reduction was already apparent by age roughly 40. Total diversity estimates from one million sequenced T cells were considered lower bounds and underestimates. Because profiling used bulk unsorted PBMCs, naive and antigen-experienced compartments could not be compared conclusively. Compared with the aged group, the long-lived group had more naive CD4+ T cells, fewer expanded clones and increased TCR diversity, a pattern suggesting age selection. A strong correlation was found between observed TCR beta diversity and the percentage of naive T cells measured by flow cytometry.

From its cysteine to its phenylalanine, the CDR3 spans 15 amino acids. Only the CDR3 DNA stays, 45 bases, in frame from base 1. The germline V gene yields SGDLS for CDR1 and YYNGEE for CDR2. Donors were roughly 40 systemically healthy Caucasian individuals from Russia aged roughly 6 to 100 years. Each donor gave approximately 10 milliliters of peripheral blood, collected into EDTA-treated Vacutainer tubes. PBMCs were isolated by Ficoll-Paque density-gradient centrifugation, with at least 6 million obtained per sample. Total RNA was extracted from PBMCs with Trizol reagent, with at least 5.5 micrograms obtained per sample. For every donor, flow cytometry on a PBMC aliquot measured the percentage of naive CD45RAhigh/CD27high T cells. For this clonotype: There is no known antigen for this receptor. The germline gene is not matched at one end of the junction; a read error may be the cause.

Libraries were made using 5' RACE. The sequencing machine was an Illumina HiSeq 2500. The second PCR ran for roughly 7 to 11 cycles and used a J-beta primer mix along with a sample-barcoded 5' primer. Each TCR beta cDNA molecule received a unique molecular identifier from a template-switch 5' adaptor carrying 12 random nucleotides. Each sample yielded at least 2.5 million CDR3-containing paired-end reads. First-strand cDNA synthesis was performed from all RNA using the Mint cDNA synthesis kit, with priming by a TRBC-specific oligonucleotide. After uracil-DNA glycosylase treatment, a first 18-cycle PCR used universal primers M1SS and BC2_uni_R on all cDNA. As for the authors' bioinformatics: For normalization, 1 million high-quality reads were randomly selected from each sample, with every read carrying a distinct molecular identifier. Reads sharing molecular identifiers were discarded rather than binned into consensus sequences. MiTCR, with a Q25 quality threshold and the strictest error-elimination algorithm, was used for CDR3 identification, clonotype clustering and error correction. Lower-bound total TCR beta diversity was estimated with a nonparametric unseen species model using Euler transformation. The public sequencing data were trimmed at Q25 with fastp and processed into clonotypes with MiXCR by TCRdb, which kept only in-frame beta chains. Each record represents a unique CDR3 protein, reported with the most common genes and DNA among its rows. The V and J calls and clone size come from TCRdb's table, not from the authors' own analysis. The sample table shows about 1.6 million distinct CDR3 sequences, and roughly 32% are seen once. The ten largest clones add up to about 11% of the sample.

The receptor's source is a woman aged 30 to 39 in good health. Rearrangement joined TRBV9 to TRBJ2-7; the D segment is perhaps TRBD1 or TRBD2, each sharing 6 matched bases. Sequences were obtained from blood. CDR3 reads: CASSVEGGGVYVQYF. DNA sequence: TGTGCCAGCAGCGTAGAGGGGGGAGGAGTGTACGTGCAGTACTTC.